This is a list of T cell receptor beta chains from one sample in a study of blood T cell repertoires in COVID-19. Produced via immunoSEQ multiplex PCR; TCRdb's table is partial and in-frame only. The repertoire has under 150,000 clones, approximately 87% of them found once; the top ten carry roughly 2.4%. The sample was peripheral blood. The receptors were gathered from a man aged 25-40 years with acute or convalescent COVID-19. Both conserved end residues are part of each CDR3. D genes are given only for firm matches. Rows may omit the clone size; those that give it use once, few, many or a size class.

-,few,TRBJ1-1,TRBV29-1,TGCAGCGTTGCAGGGGTGGGTGAAGCTTTCTTT,CSVAGVGEAFF
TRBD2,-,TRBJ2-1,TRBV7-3,TGTGCCAGCAGCTTATTCTCATCGGGTCTAGCGGGAAGCTCCTACAATGAGCAGTTCTTC,CASSLFSSGLAGSSYNEQFF
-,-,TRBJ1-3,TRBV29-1,TGCAGCGTTGCCTCATCGGGGGGAAACACCATATATTTT,CSVASSGGNTIYF
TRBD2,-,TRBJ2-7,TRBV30,TGTGCCTGGAACCCCGGGGGGGAAAACTACGAGCAGTACTTC,CAWNPGGENYEQYF
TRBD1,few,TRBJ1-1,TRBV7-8,TGTGCCAGCAGCTTCCACGGACAGGGCACTGAAGCTTTCTTT,CASSFHGQGTEAFF
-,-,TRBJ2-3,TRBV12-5,TGTGCTAGTGGTGCAGGAAGGGATACGCAGTATTTT,CASGAGRDTQYF
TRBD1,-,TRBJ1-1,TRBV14,TGTGCCAGCAGCCCCGGACAGGGGGCTGAAGCTTTCTTT,CASSPGQGAEAFF
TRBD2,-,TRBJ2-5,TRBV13,TGTGCCAGCAGCTTACGGCGGGGGGGCGCAGAGACCCAGTACTTC,CASSLRRGGAETQYF
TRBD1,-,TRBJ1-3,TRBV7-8,TGTGCCAGCAGCTTAGCTCAGGGGGTCGGTTATGGAAACACCATATATTTT,CASSLAQGVGYGNTIYF
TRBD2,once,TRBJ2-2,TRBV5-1,TGCGCCAGCAGCTTGGAAGCGGGAGGTGATATCGGGGAGCTGTTTTTT,CASSLEAGGDIGELFF
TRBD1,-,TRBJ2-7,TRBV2,TGTGCCAGCAGGACGGGACAGGGATTGACCGAGCAGTACTTC,CASRTGQGLTEQYF
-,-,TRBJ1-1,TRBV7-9,TGTGCCAGCAGCGCTTATGGGAGTGAAGCTTTCTTT,CASSAYGSEAFF
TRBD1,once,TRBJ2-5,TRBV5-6,TGTGCCAGCAGCGAAACAGGGGACGGCGAGACCCAGTACTTC,CASSETGDGETQYF
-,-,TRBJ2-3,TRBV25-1,TGTGCCAGCACGCCCCCGGTAGCTACCACAGATACGCAGTATTTT,CASTPPVATTDTQYF
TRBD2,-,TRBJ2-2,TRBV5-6,TGTGCCAGCAGCTTGATCGAGCGGGAGAACACCGGGGAGCTGTTTTTT,CASSLIERENTGELFF
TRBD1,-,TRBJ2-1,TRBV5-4,TGTGCCAGCAGCCCGATAGGCAGGGGGCCTGCTGAGCAGTTCTTC,CASSPIGRGPAEQFF
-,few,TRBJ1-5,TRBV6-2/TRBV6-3,TGTGCCAGCAGTTACTGGACAGTTTATAGCAATCAGCCCCAGCATTTT,CASSYWTVYSNQPQHF
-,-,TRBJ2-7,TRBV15,TGTGCCACCAGCTCCCCGGGGTTCTCCTACGAGCAGTACTTC,CATSSPGFSYEQYF
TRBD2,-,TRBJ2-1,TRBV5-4,TGTGCCAGCAGCTACGTAGCGGGAGGTGAGCAGTTCTTC,CASSYVAGGEQFF
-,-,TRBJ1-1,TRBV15,TGTGCCACCAGCAGAGAGCAGGTCACTGAAGCTTTCTTT,CATSREQVTEAFF
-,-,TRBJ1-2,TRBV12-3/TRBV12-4,TGTGCCAGCAGTTTAGGGGGGCAGGGTGGCTACACCTTC,CASSLGGQGGYTF
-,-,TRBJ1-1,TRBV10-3,TGTGCCATCAGTATTAGTATGGCAGGAGGGACTGAAGCTTTCTTT,CAISISMAGGTEAFF
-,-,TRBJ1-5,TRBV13,TGTGCCAGCAGCTTTGGTCAGGGGCCGAATCAGCCCCAGCATTTT,CASSFGQGPNQPQHF
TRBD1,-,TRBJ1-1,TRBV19,TGTGCCAGTAGTGCCGGACAGGGCCCTGAAGCTTTCTTT,CASSAGQGPEAFF
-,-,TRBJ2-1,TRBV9,TGTGCCAGCAGTCCTCGGTTAGCTTATTACAATGAGCAGTTCTTC,CASSPRLAYYNEQFF
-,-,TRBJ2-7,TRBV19,TGTGCCAGTAGACAGGACGTCTCCTACGAGCAGTACTTC,CASRQDVSYEQYF
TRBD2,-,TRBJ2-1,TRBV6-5,TGTGCCAGCAGCCCGATAGCGGGTAACAATGAGCAGTTCTTC,CASSPIAGNNEQFF
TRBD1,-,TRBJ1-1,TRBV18,TGTGCCAGCTCATATTCAACAGGGGGCACTGAAGCTTTCTTT,CASSYSTGGTEAFF
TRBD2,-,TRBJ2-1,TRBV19,TGTGCCAGTAGTATTGTTTGGGGGGGTGAGCAGTTCTTC,CASSIVWGGEQFF
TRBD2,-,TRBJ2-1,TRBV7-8,TGTGCCAGCAGCCTCCCTAGCGGGAGGGCCCTTGAGCAGTTCTTC,CASSLPSGRALEQFF
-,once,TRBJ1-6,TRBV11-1,TGTGCCAGCAGCCCCCGCCGACACCCCAATTCACCCCTCCACTTT,CASSPRRHPNSPLHF
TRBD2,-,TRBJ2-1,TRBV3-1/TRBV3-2,TGTGCCAGCAGTTTAGGGACTAGCGGGAGGGAGCAGTTCTTC,CASSLGTSGREQFF
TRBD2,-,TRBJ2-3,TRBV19,TGTGCCAGTAGTAGGGCGGGGGGCACAGATACGCAGTATTTT,CASSRAGGTDTQYF
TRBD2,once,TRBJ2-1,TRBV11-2,TGTGCCAGCAGGTACGGACTAGAAATGGTATATGAGCAGTTCTTC,CASRYGLEMVYEQFF
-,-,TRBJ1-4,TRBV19,TGTGCCAGTAGTAGGTTGCAGGCAACTAATGAAAAACTGTTTTTT,CASSRLQATNEKLFF
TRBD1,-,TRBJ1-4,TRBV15,TGTGCCACCAAGACAGTTCGGGACAGGTTTGGTGAAAAACTGTTTTTT,CATKTVRDRFGEKLFF
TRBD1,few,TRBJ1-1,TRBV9,TGTGCCAGCGGGCAGACAGGGGAGGCTTTCTTT,CASGQTGEAFF
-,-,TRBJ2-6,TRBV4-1,TGCGCCAGCAGCCAAGCCCAATCTGGGGCCAACGTCCTGACTTTC,CASSQAQSGANVLTF
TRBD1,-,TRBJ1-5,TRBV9,TGTGCCAGCAGCGTAGTACATAGGACAGGGGCCACGTACGGGGATCAGCCCCAGCATTTT,CASSVVHRTGATYGDQPQHF
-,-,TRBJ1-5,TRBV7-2,TGTGCCAGCAGCACCGGAGTCGGCCAGGGGCAGCCCCAGCATTTT,CASSTGVGQGQPQHF
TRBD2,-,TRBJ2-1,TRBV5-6,TGTGCCAGCAGCTTGGCAGGCGGGAGGCCCCACAATGAGCAGTTCTTC,CASSLAGGRPHNEQFF
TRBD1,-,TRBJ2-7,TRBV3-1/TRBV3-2,TGTGCCAGCAGCCTTGGACAGGGTCAGTACGAGCAGTACTTC,CASSLGQGQYEQYF
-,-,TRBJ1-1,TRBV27,TGTGCCAGCAGGACAGGTTCGAGAACTGAAGCTTTCTTT,CASRTGSRTEAFF
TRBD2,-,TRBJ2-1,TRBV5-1,TGCGCCAGCAGCTTGACGACTAGCGGGCCTGGCAATGAGCAGTTCTTC,CASSLTTSGPGNEQFF